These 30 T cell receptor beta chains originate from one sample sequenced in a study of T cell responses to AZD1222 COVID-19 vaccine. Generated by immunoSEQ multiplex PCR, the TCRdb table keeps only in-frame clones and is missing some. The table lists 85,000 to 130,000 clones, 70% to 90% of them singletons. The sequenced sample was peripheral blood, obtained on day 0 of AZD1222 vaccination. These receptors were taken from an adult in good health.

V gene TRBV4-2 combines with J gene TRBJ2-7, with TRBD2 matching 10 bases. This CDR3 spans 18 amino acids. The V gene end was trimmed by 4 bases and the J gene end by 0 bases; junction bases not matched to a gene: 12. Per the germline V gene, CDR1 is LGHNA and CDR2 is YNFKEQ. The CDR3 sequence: CASSPEAGLAVSSYEQYF. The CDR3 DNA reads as TGTGCCAGCAGCCCGGAGGCCGGACTAGCGGTGAGCTCCTACGAGCAGTACTTC.

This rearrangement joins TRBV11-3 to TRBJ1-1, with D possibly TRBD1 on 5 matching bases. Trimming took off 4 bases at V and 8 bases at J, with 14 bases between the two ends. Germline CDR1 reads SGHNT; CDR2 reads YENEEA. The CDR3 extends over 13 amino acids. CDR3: CASSSPQGWEAFF. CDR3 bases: TGTGCCAGCAGCTCCCCCCAGGGTTGGGAAGCTTTCTTT.

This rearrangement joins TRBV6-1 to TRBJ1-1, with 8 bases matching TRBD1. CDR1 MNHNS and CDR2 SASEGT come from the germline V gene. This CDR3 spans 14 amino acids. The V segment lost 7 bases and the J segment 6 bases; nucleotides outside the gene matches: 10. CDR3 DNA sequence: TGTGCCAGCACCTTACAGGGGGGAGATGCTGAAGCTTTCTTT. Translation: CASTLQGGDAEAFF.

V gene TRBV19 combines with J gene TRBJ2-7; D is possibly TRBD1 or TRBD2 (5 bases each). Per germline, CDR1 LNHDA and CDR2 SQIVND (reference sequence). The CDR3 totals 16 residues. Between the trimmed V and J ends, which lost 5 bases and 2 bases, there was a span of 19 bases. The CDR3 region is CASSPPGTWTPYEQYF. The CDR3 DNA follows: TGTGCCAGTAGTCCTCCGGGGACGTGGACTCCCTACGAGCAGTACTTC.

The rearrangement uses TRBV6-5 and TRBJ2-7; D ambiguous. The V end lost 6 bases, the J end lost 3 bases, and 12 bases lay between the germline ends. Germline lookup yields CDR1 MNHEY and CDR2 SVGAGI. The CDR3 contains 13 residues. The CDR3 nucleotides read TGTGCCAGCAGACCTAAGGGCAGCTACGAGCAGTACTTC. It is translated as CASRPKGSYEQYF.

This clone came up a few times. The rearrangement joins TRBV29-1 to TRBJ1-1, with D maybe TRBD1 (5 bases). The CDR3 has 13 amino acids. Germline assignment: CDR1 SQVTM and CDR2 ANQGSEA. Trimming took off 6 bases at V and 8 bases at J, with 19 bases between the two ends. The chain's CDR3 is CSVLTGRLKEAFF. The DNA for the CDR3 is TGCAGCGTCCTGACGGGGCGCCTCAAGGAAGCTTTCTTT.

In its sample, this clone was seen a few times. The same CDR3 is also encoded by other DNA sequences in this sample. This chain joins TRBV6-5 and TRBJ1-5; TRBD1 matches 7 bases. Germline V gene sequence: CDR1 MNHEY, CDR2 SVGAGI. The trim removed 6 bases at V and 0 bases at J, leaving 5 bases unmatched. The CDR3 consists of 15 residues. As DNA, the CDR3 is TGTGCCAGCAGATCCAGGGGGTATAGCAATCAGCCCCAGCATTTT. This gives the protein CASRSRGYSNQPQHF.

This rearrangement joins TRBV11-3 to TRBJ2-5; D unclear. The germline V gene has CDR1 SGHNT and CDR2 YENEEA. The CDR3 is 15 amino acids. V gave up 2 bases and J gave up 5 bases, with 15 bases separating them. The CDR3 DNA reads TGTGCCAGCAGCTTAAACGTCCTTTTGGCGGAGACCCAGTACTTC. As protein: CASSLNVLLAETQYF.

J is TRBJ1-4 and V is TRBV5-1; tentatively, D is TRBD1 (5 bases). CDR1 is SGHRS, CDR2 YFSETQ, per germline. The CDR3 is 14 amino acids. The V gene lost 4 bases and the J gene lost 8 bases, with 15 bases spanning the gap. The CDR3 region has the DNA TGCGCCAGCAGCCCGGGGGACTCGAGGGAAAAACTGTTTTTT. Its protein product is CASSPGDSREKLFF.

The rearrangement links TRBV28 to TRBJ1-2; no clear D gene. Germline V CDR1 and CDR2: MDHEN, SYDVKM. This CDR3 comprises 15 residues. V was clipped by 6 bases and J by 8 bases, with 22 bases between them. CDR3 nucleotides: TGTGCCAGCAGCCCCGCGGGTTTAAGGGAGTTGGGCTACACCTTC. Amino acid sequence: CASSPAGLRELGYTF.

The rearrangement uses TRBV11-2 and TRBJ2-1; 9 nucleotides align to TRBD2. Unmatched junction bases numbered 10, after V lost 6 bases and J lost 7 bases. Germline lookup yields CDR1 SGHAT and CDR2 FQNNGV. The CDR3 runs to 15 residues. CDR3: CASRPSGGKGNEQFF. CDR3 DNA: TGTGCCAGCAGACCGAGCGGGGGGAAGGGAAATGAGCAGTTCTTC.

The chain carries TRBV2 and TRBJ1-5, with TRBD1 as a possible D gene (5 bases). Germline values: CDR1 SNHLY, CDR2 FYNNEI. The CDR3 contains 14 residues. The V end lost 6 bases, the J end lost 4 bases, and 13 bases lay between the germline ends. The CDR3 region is CASRGTVGNQPQHF. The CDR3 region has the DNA TGTGCCAGCAGAGGGACGGTGGGGAATCAGCCCCAGCATTTT.

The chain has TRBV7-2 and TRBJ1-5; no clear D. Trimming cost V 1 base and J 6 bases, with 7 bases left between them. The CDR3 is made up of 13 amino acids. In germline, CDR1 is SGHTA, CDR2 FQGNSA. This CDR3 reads CASSLGAGQPQHF. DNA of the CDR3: TGTGCCAGCAGCTTAGGGGCGGGTCAGCCCCAGCATTTT.

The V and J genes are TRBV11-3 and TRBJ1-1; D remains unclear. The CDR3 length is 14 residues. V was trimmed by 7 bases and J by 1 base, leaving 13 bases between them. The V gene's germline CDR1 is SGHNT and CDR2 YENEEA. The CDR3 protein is CASTPGPGNTEAFF. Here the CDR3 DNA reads TGTGCCAGCACCCCAGGACCGGGGAACACTGAAGCTTTCTTT.

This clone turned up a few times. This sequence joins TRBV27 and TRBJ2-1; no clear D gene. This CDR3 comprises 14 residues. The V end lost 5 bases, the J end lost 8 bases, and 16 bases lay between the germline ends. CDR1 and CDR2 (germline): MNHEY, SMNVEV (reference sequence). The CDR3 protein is CASSPLLAADEQFF. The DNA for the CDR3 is TGTGCCAGCAGTCCCCTTTTGGCTGCGGATGAGCAGTTCTTC.

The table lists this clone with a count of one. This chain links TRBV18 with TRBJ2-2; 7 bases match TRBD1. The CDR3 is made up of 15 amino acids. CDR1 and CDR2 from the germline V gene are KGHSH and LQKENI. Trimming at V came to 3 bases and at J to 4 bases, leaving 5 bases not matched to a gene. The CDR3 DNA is TGTGCCAGCTCACCCCGACAGGGTCTCACCGGGGAGCTGTTTTTT. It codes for CASSPRQGLTGELFF.

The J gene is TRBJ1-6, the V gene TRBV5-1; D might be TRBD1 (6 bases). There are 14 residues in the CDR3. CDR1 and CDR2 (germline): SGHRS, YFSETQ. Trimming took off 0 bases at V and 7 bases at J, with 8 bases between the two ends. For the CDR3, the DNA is TGCGCCAGCAGCTTGGGGGACACAAATTCACCCCTCCACTTT. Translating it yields CASSLGDTNSPLHF.

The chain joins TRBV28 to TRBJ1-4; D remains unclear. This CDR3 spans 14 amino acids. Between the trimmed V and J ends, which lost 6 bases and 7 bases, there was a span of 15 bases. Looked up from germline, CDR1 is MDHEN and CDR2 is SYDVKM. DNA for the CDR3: TGTGCCAGCAGCTTCGGAAACGAGGGTGAAAAACTGTTTTTT. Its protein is CASSFGNEGEKLFF.

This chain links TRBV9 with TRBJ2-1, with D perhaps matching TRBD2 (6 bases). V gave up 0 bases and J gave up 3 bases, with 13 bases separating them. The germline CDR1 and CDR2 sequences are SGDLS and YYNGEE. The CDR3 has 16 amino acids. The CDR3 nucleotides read TGTGCCAGCAGCGTAGGGCAACAGGACTACTACAATGAGCAGTTCTTC. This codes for CASSVGQQDYYNEQFF.

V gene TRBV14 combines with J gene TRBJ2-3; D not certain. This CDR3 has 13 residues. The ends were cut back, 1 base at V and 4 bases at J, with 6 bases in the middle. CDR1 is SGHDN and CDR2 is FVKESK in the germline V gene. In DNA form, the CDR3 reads TGTGCCAGCAGCCAAGGGGCCCCAGATACGCAGTATTTT. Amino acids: CASSQGAPDTQYF.

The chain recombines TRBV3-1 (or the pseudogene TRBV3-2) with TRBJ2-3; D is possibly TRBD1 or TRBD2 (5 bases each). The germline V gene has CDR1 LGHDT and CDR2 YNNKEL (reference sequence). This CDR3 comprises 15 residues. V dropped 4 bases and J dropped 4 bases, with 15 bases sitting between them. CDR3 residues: CASSRIFGGPDTQYF. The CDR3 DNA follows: TGTGCCAGCAGCCGAATTTTTGGGGGTCCAGATACGCAGTATTTT.

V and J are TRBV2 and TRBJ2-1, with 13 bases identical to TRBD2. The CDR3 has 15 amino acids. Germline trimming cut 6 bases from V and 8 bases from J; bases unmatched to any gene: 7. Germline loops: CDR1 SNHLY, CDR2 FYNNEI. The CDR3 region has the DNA TGTGCCAGCAGAAGACTAGCGGGAGGCCTCGATGAGCAGTTCTTC. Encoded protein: CASRRLAGGLDEQFF.

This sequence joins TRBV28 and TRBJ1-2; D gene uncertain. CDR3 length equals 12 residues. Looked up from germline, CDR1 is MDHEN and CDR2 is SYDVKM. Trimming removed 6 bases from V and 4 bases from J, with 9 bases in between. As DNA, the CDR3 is TGTGCCAGCAGGGGATGGAGCTATGGCTACACCTTC. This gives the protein CASRGWSYGYTF.

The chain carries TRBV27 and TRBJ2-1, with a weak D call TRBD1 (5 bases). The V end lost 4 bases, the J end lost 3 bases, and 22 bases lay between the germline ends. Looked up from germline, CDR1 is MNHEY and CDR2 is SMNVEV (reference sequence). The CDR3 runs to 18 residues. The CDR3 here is CASSSLSDTSMGYNEQFF. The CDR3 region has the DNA TGTGCCAGCAGTTCCCTCTCGGACACCTCAATGGGCTACAATGAGCAGTTCTTC.

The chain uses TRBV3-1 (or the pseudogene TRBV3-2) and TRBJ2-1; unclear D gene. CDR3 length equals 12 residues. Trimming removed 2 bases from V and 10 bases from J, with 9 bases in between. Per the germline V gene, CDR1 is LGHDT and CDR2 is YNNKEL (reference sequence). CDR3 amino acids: CASSQLGGEQFF. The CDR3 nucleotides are TGTGCCAGCAGCCAACTCGGCGGCGAGCAGTTCTTC.

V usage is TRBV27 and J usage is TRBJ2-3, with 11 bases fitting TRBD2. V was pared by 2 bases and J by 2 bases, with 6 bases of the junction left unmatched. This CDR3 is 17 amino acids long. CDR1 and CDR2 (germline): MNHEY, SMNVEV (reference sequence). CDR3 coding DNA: TGTGCCAGCAGTTTACTAGCGGGGGGTGGTAACACAGATACGCAGTATTTT. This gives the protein CASSLLAGGGNTDTQYF.

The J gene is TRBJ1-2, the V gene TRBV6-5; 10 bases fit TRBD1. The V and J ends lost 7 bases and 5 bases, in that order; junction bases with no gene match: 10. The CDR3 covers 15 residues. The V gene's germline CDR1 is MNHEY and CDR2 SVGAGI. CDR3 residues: CASILSPGQGYGYTF. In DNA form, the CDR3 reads TGTGCCAGCATTTTATCCCCGGGACAGGGGTATGGCTACACCTTC.

Here the CDR3 reads CASSLEAGWRGTQYF. The DNA of the CDR3 is TGCGCCAGCAGCTTGGAAGCAGGGTGGAGGGGGACCCAGTACTTC. V usage is TRBV5-1 and J usage is TRBJ2-5; the D gene is possibly TRBD2 (6 bases). The V gene lost 0 bases and the J gene lost 7 bases, with 16 bases spanning the gap. Germline loops: CDR1 SGHRS, CDR2 YFSETQ. This CDR3 region has 15 residues.

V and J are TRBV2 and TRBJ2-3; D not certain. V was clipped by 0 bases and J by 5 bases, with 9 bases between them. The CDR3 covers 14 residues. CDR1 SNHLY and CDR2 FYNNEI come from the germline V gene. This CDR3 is CASSEAGSRDTQYF. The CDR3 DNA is TGTGCCAGCAGTGAAGCGGGTAGTCGAGATACGCAGTATTTT.

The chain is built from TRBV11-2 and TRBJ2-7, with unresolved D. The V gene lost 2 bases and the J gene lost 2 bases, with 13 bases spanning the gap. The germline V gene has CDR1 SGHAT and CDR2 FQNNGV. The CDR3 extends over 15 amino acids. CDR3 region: CASSLTGPGPYEQYF. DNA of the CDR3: TGTGCCAGCAGCTTAACCGGGCCTGGCCCCTACGAGCAGTACTTC.